Listed here is a single T cell receptor beta chain. The antigen is unknown. These data are taken from a study of T cell repertoires in cytomegalovirus infection. TCRdb recomputed calls from the reads with MiXCR, one row per CDR3 protein. The table shows approximately 89,000 distinct CDR3 sequences, with 25% to 30% occurring only once. Trimming cost V 0 bases and J 1 base, with 7 bases left between them. CDR3 length equals 15 residues. The germline V gene has CDR1 MGHRA and CDR2 YSYEKL. The source material was CD8+ T cells from cultured PBMCs, sampled from culture after CMV antigen stimulation. The chain uses TRBV4-1 and TRBJ2-1; D is unclear. This TCR was sampled from a human donor in good health (CMV status not recorded). Some clones in this sample may be carry-over from other donors' samples. The CDR3 is CASSQEESSYNEQFF. The CDR3, as DNA: TGCGCCAGCAGCCAAGAAGAGAGTTCCTACAATGAGCAGTTCTTC.